This is a list of T cell receptor beta chains from one sample in a study of regulatory T cells in long-lasting Graves disease. From the multiplex PCR reads, TCRdb called clonotypes with MiXCR, one entry per CDR3 protein. This sample carries a few hundred thousand distinct CDR3 sequences, 13% to 15% of them seen once, and the ten largest clones take more than 15%. This same sample was also taken into another study, of T cells in Graves' hyperthyroidism and ophthalmopathy.

The source was peripheral blood mononuclear cells (PBMCs), collected at new diagnosis, from a patient treated with antithyroid drugs. These receptors came from a woman aged 45-65 years with Graves disease. The CDR3 runs from the conserved cysteine through the conserved F or W. A D gene is named only where the DNA matches it firmly. Some rows have no size entry. The others give once, few or many, or a class for an expanded clone.

TRBJ2-7 TRBV20-1 TRBD1 many CSARPDRGRHEQYF TGCAGTGCTAGACCGGACAGGGGAAGGCACGAGCAGTACTTC
TRBJ1-4 TRBV29-1 . many CSALPETTNEKLFF TGCAGCGCCCTTCCCGAGACAACTAATGAAAAACTGTTTTTT
TRBJ2-1 TRBV24-1 TRBD2 . CATSDLSGRASNEQFF TGTGCCACCAGTGATCTGAGCGGGAGGGCGAGCAATGAGCAGTTCTTC
TRBJ1-1 TRBV28 . . CASSLWQGREAFF TGTGCCAGCAGTTTATGGCAGGGCAGGGAAGCTTTCTTT
TRBJ1-6 TRBV27 TRBD1 few CASSLWGQENSPLHF TGTGCCAGCAGTTTATGGGGACAGGAGAATTCACCCCTCCACTTT
TRBJ1-2 TRBV15 . . CATSRDSAGDNYGYTF TGTGCCACCAGCAGAGATTCGGCAGGGGATAACTATGGCTACACCTTC
TRBJ2-7 TRBV19 . few CASSMFGGEGEQYF TGTGCCAGTAGTATGTTTGGGGGAGAGGGCGAGCAGTACTTC
TRBJ1-5 TRBV19 . many CASSTGQYSNQPQHF TGTGCCAGCAGCACCGGACAGTATAGCAATCAGCCCCAGCATTTT
TRBJ2-7 TRBV11-2 . . CASSQQQGRYEQYF TGTGCCAGCAGCCAACAACAGGGGAGGTACGAGCAGTACTTC
TRBJ2-2 TRBV12-3/TRBV12-4 TRBD2 . CASSLGRERKGELFF TGTGCCAGCAGTTTAGGGCGGGAGCGGAAAGGGGAGCTGTTTTTT
TRBJ1-2 TRBV5-1 . many CASAVGGYGYTF TGCGCCAGCGCGGTGGGAGGCTATGGCTACACCTTC
TRBJ2-1 TRBV2 TRBD2 many CASCGTSGTYEQFF TGTGCCAGCTGCGGGACTAGCGGGACATATGAGCAGTTCTTC
TRBJ2-2 TRBV20-1 . . CSARRTENTGELFF TGCAGTGCTAGAAGGACAGAAAACACCGGGGAGCTGTTTTTT
TRBJ1-5 TRBV6-2/TRBV6-3 . few CASSKDGNQPQHF TGTGCCAGCAGCAAGGACGGTAATCAGCCCCAGCATTTT
TRBJ2-4 TRBV28 . few CASSLGVKNIQYF TGTGCCAGCAGTTTAGGTGTCAAAAACATTCAGTACTTC
TRBJ1-4 TRBV4-1 . . CASSQGPPRGGEKLFF TGCGCCAGCAGCCAAGGGCCTCCAAGGGGTGGCGAAAAACTGTTTTTT
TRBJ2-1 TRBV4-1 TRBD2 once CASSQGEASGRAKQFF TGCGCCAGCAGCCAAGGTGAGGCTAGCGGGAGGGCCAAGCAGTTCTTC
TRBJ2-1 TRBV4-1 . once CASSQLTRGKYNEQFF TGCGCCAGCAGCCAGCTCACTCGCGGCAAGTACAATGAGCAGTTCTTC
TRBJ2-3 TRBV5-8 TRBD2 many CASSVASGSMADTQYF TGTGCCAGCAGCGTCGCTAGCGGGAGTATGGCAGATACGCAGTATTTT
TRBJ1-2 TRBV20-1 TRBD1 . CSARLGGQGYGYTF TGCAGTGCTAGACTGGGCGGACAGGGATATGGCTACACCTTC
TRBJ2-7 TRBV7-9 . many CASSLSPESSYEQYF TGTGCCAGCAGCTTATCCCCTGAAAGCTCCTACGAGCAGTACTTC
TRBJ2-7 TRBV4-2 TRBD2 . CASSQGHSGTTSYEQYF TGTGCCAGCAGCCAAGGACATTCCGGGACTACCTCCTACGAGCAGTACTTC
TRBJ2-7 TRBV12-3/TRBV12-4 TRBD1 many CASSSRDRGYEQYF TGTGCCAGCAGCTCCCGGGACAGGGGCTACGAGCAGTACTTC
TRBJ1-3 TRBV30 TRBD1 . CAWERDRGSGTTIYF TGTGCCTGGGAAAGGGACAGGGGTAGTGGAACCACCATATATTTT
TRBJ1-3 TRBV12-3/TRBV12-4 . . CASSLTVPGNTIYF TGTGCCAGCAGTTTAACAGTCCCTGGAAACACCATATATTTT
TRBJ2-5 TRBV27 . many CASSRGGGSFLETQYF TGTGCCAGCAGCCGGGGCGGCGGGTCCTTTTTAGAGACCCAGTACTTC
TRBJ1-4 TRBV28 . many CASSFLQTNEKLFF TGTGCCAGCAGTTTTTTGCAAACTAATGAAAAACTGTTTTTT
TRBJ2-7 TRBV7-6 TRBD1 many CASSPRQGSYEQYF TGTGCCAGCAGCCCCCGACAGGGTTCCTACGAGCAGTACTTC
TRBJ2-1 TRBV28 TRBD2 many CASSPTPTSGRREGQFF TGTGCCAGCAGTCCCACCCCGACTAGCGGCCGAAGGGAGGGGCAGTTCTTC
TRBJ1-5 TRBV28 . many CASSFPVERQGNQPQHF TGTGCCAGCAGTTTCCCGGTTGAACGACAGGGCAATCAGCCCCAGCATTTT
TRBJ2-5 TRBV20-1 . many CSARLHRVQETQYF TGCAGTGCTAGGCTACACAGGGTTCAAGAGACCCAGTACTTC
TRBJ2-5 TRBV2 TRBD2 many CASSGGLAGETQYF TGTGCCAGCAGTGGGGGACTAGCGGGAGAGACCCAGTACTTC
TRBJ2-7 TRBV5-1 TRBD2 . CASSLRMMAGGPWSYEQYF TGCGCCAGCAGCTTAAGAATGATGGCGGGAGGGCCATGGTCCTACGAGCAGTACTTC
TRBJ1-5 TRBV12-3/TRBV12-4 . many CASRDDSMQPQHF TGTGCCAGCAGGGACGACTCTATGCAGCCCCAGCATTTT
TRBJ1-1 TRBV11-2 . many CASSLKGGANTEAFF TGTGCCAGCAGCCTAAAGGGGGGGGCGAACACTGAAGCTTTCTTT
TRBJ2-1 TRBV20-1 . many CSARPPGQGVFFAAGGPADEQFF TGCAGTGCTAGACCCCCGGGACAGGGGGTTTTTTTCGCAGCGGGAGGGCCTGCTGATGAGCAGTTCTTC
TRBJ2-7 TRBV29-1 . many CSVERGTFEQYF TGCAGCGTTGAAAGGGGGACCTTCGAGCAGTACTTC
TRBJ2-1 TRBV7-6 . many CASSIEKYSYNEQFF TGTGCCAGCAGCATAGAAAAATACTCCTACAATGAGCAGTTCTTC
TRBJ1-4 TRBV6-2/TRBV6-3 TRBD1 . CANSPGQANEKLFF TGTGCCAACAGTCCGGGACAGGCTAATGAAAAACTGTTTTTT
TRBJ1-4 TRBV5-8 TRBD1 few CASSKGQPNEKLFF TGTGCCAGCAGCAAGGGACAGCCTAATGAAAAACTGTTTTTT
TRBJ2-7 TRBV20-1 TRBD1 many CSATGTGWYEQYF TGCAGTGCTACCGGGACAGGGTGGTACGAGCAGTACTTC
TRBJ2-7 TRBV7-2 TRBD2 many CASSLGSSGDYEQYF TGTGCCAGCAGCTTAGGGTCTAGCGGAGACTACGAGCAGTACTTC
TRBJ1-4 TRBV7-9 TRBD1 . CASSLGQGWAANEKLFF TGTGCCAGCAGCCTTGGACAGGGTTGGGCTGCTAATGAAAAACTGTTTTTT
TRBJ2-1 TRBV13 . few CASSFRRTYNEQFF TGTGCCAGCAGCTTTAGGAGGACCTACAATGAGCAGTTCTTC
TRBJ2-5 TRBV4-1 TRBD1 once CASSQSPPGDTRGSKETQYF TGCGCCAGCAGCCAAAGTCCGCCCGGGGACACCAGGGGGTCTAAAGAGACCCAGTACTTC
TRBJ1-5 TRBV6-1 . many CASSEQYSNQPQHF TGTGCCAGCAGTGAACAGTATAGCAATCAGCCCCAGCATTTT
TRBJ2-5 TRBV11-3 . many CASSRSGQTQETQYF TGTGCCAGCAGCCGTTCCGGGCAGACCCAAGAGACCCAGTACTTC
TRBJ2-3 TRBV5-1 . . CASNFATSTDTQYF TGCGCCAGCAATTTTGCAACTAGCACAGATACGCAGTATTTT
TRBJ1-1 TRBV20-1 . . CSAPRGGEAFTEAFF TGCAGTGCCCCTAGGGGGGGCGAAGCGTTCACTGAAGCTTTCTTT